This T cell receptor (beta chain) was sequenced in a study of blood T cell repertoires in COVID-19. For the study at large: Acute and convalescent COVID-19 specimens originated in the United States, Italy and Spain.

Trimming took off 6 bases at V and 5 bases at J, with 19 bases between the two ends. Looked up from germline, CDR1 is MGHDK and CDR2 is SYGVNS. This CDR3 comprises 15 residues. Data came from immunoSEQ multiplex PCR; TCRdb stores just in-frame clones and leaves some out. Of about 200,000 clones listed, around 84% are singletons. The chain recombines TRBV25-1 with TRBJ2-5; perhaps TRBD2 as D (5 bases). The sequence was obtained from an older man with acute or convalescent COVID-19. Sequencing was carried out using peripheral blood. The CDR3 here is CASSPGRVPRETQYF. In DNA, the CDR3 is TGTGCCAGCAGCCCTGGGCGGGTCCCTCGGGAGACCCAGTACTTC.